This entry lists 28 T cell receptor beta chains sequenced from one sample in a study of CD8 T cells in Susac syndrome. RNA amounts of about 0.5 to 1 ug underwent reverse transcription with random hexamers. TCRdb re-called the immunoSEQ multiplex PCR reads with MiXCR, one entry per CDR3 protein. The data show 150,000 or so distinct CDR3 sequences, roughly 95% seen once. The sample taken for sequencing was CD4+ T cells from PBMCs. The receptors here all came from a human donor with multiple sclerosis.

The chain uses TRBV11-2 and TRBJ2-7, with TRBD2 matching 9 bases. Germline assignment: CDR1 SGHAT and CDR2 FQNNGV. The CDR3 runs to 14 residues. V shed 6 bases, J shed 0 bases, and the junction held 3 bases outside the gene matches. The CDR3: CASRRGGNSYEQYF. In nucleotides, the CDR3 is TGTGCCAGCAGGCGGGGGGGCAACTCCTACGAGCAGTACTTC.

The chain carries TRBV30 and TRBJ2-7; 7 nucleotides align to TRBD1. The CDR3 has 13 residues. Germline V gene data show CDR1 as GTSNPN and CDR2 as SVGIG (reference sequence). The V and J ends lost 5 bases and 4 bases, in that order; junction bases with no gene match: 8. The CDR3 sequence: CAWAWDSQYEQYF. The CDR3 DNA sequence: TGTGCCTGGGCCTGGGACAGCCAATACGAGCAGTACTTC.

V usage is TRBV28 and J usage is TRBJ2-7; maybe TRBD1 (5 bases). CDR1 and CDR2 from the germline V gene are MDHEN and SYDVKM. This CDR3 spans 12 amino acids. V shed 8 bases and J shed 7 bases, with 15 bases lying between them. CDR3 in amino acids: CASAPMGREQYF. In DNA form, the CDR3 reads TGTGCCAGCGCCCCGATGGGGCGAGAGCAGTACTTC.

The chain employs TRBV7-2 and TRBJ1-5, with TRBD1 matching over 7 bases. CDR1 SGHTA and CDR2 FQGNSA come from the germline V gene. The length of the CDR3 is 15 residues. V dropped 4 bases and J dropped 3; count of bases not matched to a gene: 6. CDR3 bases: TGTGCCAGCAGCTCCCGGACAGGTTCCAATCAGCCCCAGCATTTT. Amino acid sequence: CASSSRTGSNQPQHF.

V gene TRBV4-3 combines with J gene TRBJ2-1; 8 bases are a match to TRBD2. CDR3 length: 13 amino acids. Germline-derived CDR1 and CDR2 are LGHNA and YSLEER. V dropped 2 bases and J dropped 6; count of bases not matched to a gene: 0. CDR3 residues: CASSQSGSNEQFF. The CDR3, as DNA: TGCGCCAGCAGCCAAAGCGGGAGCAATGAGCAGTTCTTC.

The chain is built from TRBV24-1 and TRBJ1-5; TRBD1 aligns across 7 bases. Germline V gives CDR1 KGHDR, CDR2 SFDVKD. The length of the CDR3 is 16 residues. Trimming cost V 8 bases and J 1 base; bases outside gene matches: 10. The CDR3 DNA sequence: TGTGCCACCACAGACGGGACAGTAAAAAGCAATCAGCCCCAGCATTTT. It yields the protein CATTDGTVKSNQPQHF.

This clonotype was seen a single time. The chain combines TRBV4-1 with TRBJ2-1; TRBD1 aligns across 10 bases. This CDR3 has 17 amino acids. The V and J ends lost 3 bases and 3 bases, in that order; junction bases with no gene match: 8. The germline V gene has CDR1 MGHRA and CDR2 YSYEKL. Written as DNA, the CDR3 is TGCGCCAGCAGCCATGAAATCCGGGACAGGGGCTACAATGAGCAGTTCTTC. Its translation: CASSHEIRDRGYNEQFF.

V gene TRBV27 combines with J gene TRBJ2-1, with no clear D. The CDR3 totals 12 residues. The V gene lost 6 bases and the J gene lost 15 bases, with 18 bases spanning the gap. Germline CDR1 reads MNHEY; CDR2 reads SMNVEV (reference sequence). The CDR3 DNA is TGTGCCAGCAGCCCTGGACGTACCGCGTGGTTCTTC. Protein sequence: CASSPGRTAWFF.

As concerns this clonotype: One end of the junction does not line up with germline, which may come from a read error. The genes are TRBV30 and TRBJ1-1; no clear D gene. Per germline, CDR1 GTSNPN and CDR2 SVGIG (reference sequence). This CDR3 is 13 amino acids long. The CDR3 spells CAWSVRYAAEASF. In DNA form, the CDR3 reads TGTGCCTGGAGTGTACGGTACGCGGCTGAAGCTTCCTTT.

V and J are TRBV25-1 and TRBJ2-1; 8 nucleotides align to TRBD2. The germline CDR1 and CDR2 sequences are MGHDK and SYGVNS. The junction had 0 bases not matched to a gene; V was cut back by 6 bases and J by 2 bases. The length of the CDR3 is 13 residues. The chain's CDR3 is CASRAGAYNEQFF. For the CDR3, the DNA is TGTGCCAGCAGAGCGGGGGCCTACAATGAGCAGTTCTTC.

This chain links TRBV20-1 with TRBJ2-2, with D perhaps given as TRBD1 or TRBD2 (6 bases each). The V end was cut by 1 base, the J end by 0 bases, with 15 bases between. From germline, CDR1 is DFQATT and CDR2 SNEGSKA (reference sequence). This CDR3 region has 17 residues. In DNA, the CDR3 is TGCAGTGCTAGAGGGGGAAGGGGGGCGGCGAACACCGGGGAGCTGTTTTTT. Its translation: CSARGGRGAANTGELFF.

This chain uses TRBV5-1 with TRBJ2-4; D might be TRBD2 (6 bases). V lost 0 bases, J lost 7 bases, and 17 bases lay in between. CDR1 is SGHRS and CDR2 is YFSETQ in the germline V gene. This CDR3 is 16 amino acids long. The CDR3 sequence: CASSLAGGGKTNIQYF. CDR3 DNA sequence: TGCGCCAGCAGCTTGGCTGGCGGCGGGAAGACGAACATTCAGTACTTC.

J is TRBJ1-2 and V is TRBV5-4, with D unresolved. The ends were cut back, 0 bases at V and 8 bases at J, with 11 bases in the middle. This CDR3 contains 13 residues. Germline-derived CDR1 and CDR2 are SGHNT and YYREEE (reference sequence). In DNA form, the CDR3 reads TGTGCCAGCAGCTTGGGTTCCGAGAGGGGCTACACCTTC. Its protein is CASSLGSERGYTF.

The chain links TRBV7-9 to TRBJ1-4; D call uncertain. The CDR3 is 14 amino acids. Deletions cut 5 bases from V and 2 bases from J, with 9 bases between. Germline values: CDR1 SEHNR, CDR2 FQNEAQ (reference sequence). The CDR3 loop reads CASSPAGTNEKLFF. The CDR3 DNA sequence: TGTGCCAGCAGCCCAGCGGGGACTAATGAAAAACTGTTTTTT.

The chain has TRBV6-2 or TRBV6-3 and TRBJ2-7; 9 bases are shared with TRBD2. Trimming at V came to 2 bases and at J to 4 bases, leaving 9 bases not matched to a gene. CDR1 is MNHEY, CDR2 SVGEGT, per germline. The CDR3 is made up of 16 amino acids. The CDR3 is CASSYKAVAGVYEQYF. The CDR3 nucleotides are TGTGCCAGCAGTTACAAGGCGGTAGCGGGAGTATACGAGCAGTACTTC.

In this sample, this clonotype turned up a few times. J is TRBJ1-2 and V is TRBV20-1; TRBD1 might be the D (5 bases). V dropped 6 bases and J dropped 6 bases, with 5 bases sitting between them. This CDR3 region has 9 residues. Per the germline V gene, CDR1 is DFQATT and CDR2 is SNEGSKA (reference sequence). CDR3 nucleotides: TGCAGTGCGGGGGATGGCTACACCTTC. Encoded protein: CSAGDGYTF.

V gene TRBV7-2 combines with J gene TRBJ2-3; no reliable D call. The germline CDR1 and CDR2 sequences are SGHTA and FQGNSA. The CDR3 covers 12 residues. Trimming removed 2 bases from V and 4 bases from J, with 4 bases in between. This CDR3 is CASSLLADTQYF. The CDR3 region has the DNA TGTGCCAGCAGCTTACTAGCAGATACGCAGTATTTT.

The rearrangement links TRBV7-9 to TRBJ2-7; D call uncertain. This CDR3 is 14 amino acids long. With 3 bases removed from V and 3 bases from J, the gap between germline ends came to 12 bases. Germline CDR1 and CDR2: SEHNR and FQNEAQ (reference sequence). The CDR3 nucleotides read TGTGCCAGCAGCTTTCGGCAGAATGACTACGAGCAGTACTTC. It specifies CASSFRQNDYEQYF.

The chain has TRBV30 and TRBJ2-5, with D unresolved. Germline-derived CDR1 and CDR2 are GTSNPN and SVGIG (reference sequence). Deletions cut 3 bases from V and 2 bases from J, with 16 bases between. The CDR3 has 15 amino acids. The CDR3 coding sequence is TGTGCCTGGAGCGCGTCCGGAGTCCCGCAAGAGACCCAGTACTTC. Protein: CAWSASGVPQETQYF.

The chain links TRBV2 to TRBJ2-1; no definite D call. Deletions cut 5 bases from V and 0 bases from J, with 8 bases between. This CDR3 region has 14 residues. Germline V gene data show CDR1 as SNHLY and CDR2 as FYNNEI. The CDR3 loop is CASSPMSSYNEQFF. The CDR3 region has the DNA TGTGCCAGCAGTCCTATGAGCTCCTACAATGAGCAGTTCTTC.

This clonotype has only one observation. V gene TRBV30 combines with J gene TRBJ2-5; D perhaps matches TRBD1 (5 bases). Deletions cut 4 bases from V and 4 bases from J, with 13 bases between. The CDR3 spans 13 residues. Germline V gene data show CDR1 as GTSNPN and CDR2 as SVGIG (reference sequence). The CDR3 protein is CAWTAQGGETQYF. The DNA of the CDR3 is TGTGCCTGGACCGCCCAGGGCGGAGAGACCCAGTACTTC.

The chain couples TRBV6-6 to TRBJ1-1, with D tentatively TRBD1 (5 bases). The V gene's germline CDR1 is MNHNY and CDR2 SVGAGI (reference sequence). The CDR3 extends over 12 amino acids. V lost 10 bases, J lost 0 bases, and 9 bases lay in between. CDR3 nucleotide sequence: TGTGCCACCGGACACTTGAACACTGAAGCTTTCTTT. Translation: CATGHLNTEAFF.

This chain uses TRBV24-1 with TRBJ2-3, with a tentative D call TRBD2 (5 bases). V lost 9 bases and J lost 6, with 6 bases in between. Germline assignment: CDR1 KGHDR and CDR2 SFDVKD. The CDR3 length is 10 residues. As DNA, the CDR3 is TGTGCCACCGGGGAGGATACGCAGTATTTT. It yields the protein CATGEDTQYF.

The chain combines TRBV9 with TRBJ1-5; the match to TRBD1 covers 7 bases. The length of the CDR3 is 13 residues. The junction had 3 bases not matched to a gene; V was cut back by 4 bases and J by 5 bases. Per germline, CDR1 SGDLS and CDR2 YYNGEE. The CDR3 nucleotides are TGTGCCAGCAGCATAGACAGGGATCAGCCCCAGCATTTT. It translates to CASSIDRDQPQHF.

The chain employs TRBV12-3 or TRBV12-4 and TRBJ1-5; D may be TRBD1 (6 bases). Trimming cost V 5 bases and J 4 bases, with 9 bases left between them. CDR3 length: 13 residues. The CDR3 loop reads CASSRTDNQPQHF. The CDR3 nucleotides read TGTGCCAGCAGTCGGACAGATAATCAGCCCCAGCATTTT.

The V call is TRBV10-3, the J call TRBJ1-1; D not resolved. The CDR3 consists of 13 residues. Trimming stripped 7 bases from V and 0 bases from J, with 9 bases between. Germline CDR1 and CDR2: ENHRY and SYGVKD. CDR3 amino acids: CAITPTVNTEAFF. DNA for the CDR3: TGTGCCATCACTCCGACCGTGAACACTGAAGCTTTCTTT.

The V gene is TRBV29-1, the J gene TRBJ1-4; 9 nucleotides match TRBD1. J was trimmed by 7 bases and V by 8 bases; bases with no gene match: 11. The CDR3 consists of 14 residues. The germline CDR1 and CDR2 sequences are SQVTM and ANQGSEA. In DNA, the CDR3 is TGCAGCCTGGGGAGGGGGACAGGGTTTGAAAAACTGTTTTTT. It translates to CSLGRGTGFEKLFF.

The chain uses TRBV5-4 and TRBJ1-3, with a tentative D call TRBD1 (5 bases). Looked up from germline, CDR1 is SGHNT and CDR2 is YYREEE (reference sequence). This CDR3 contains 16 residues. Trimming shortened V by 2 bases and J by 0 bases, and 12 bases separated the two germline ends. The CDR3 DNA reads as TGTGCCAGCAGCTTAAACCGACAGTTCTCTGGAAACACCATATATTTT. As protein: CASSLNRQFSGNTIYF.